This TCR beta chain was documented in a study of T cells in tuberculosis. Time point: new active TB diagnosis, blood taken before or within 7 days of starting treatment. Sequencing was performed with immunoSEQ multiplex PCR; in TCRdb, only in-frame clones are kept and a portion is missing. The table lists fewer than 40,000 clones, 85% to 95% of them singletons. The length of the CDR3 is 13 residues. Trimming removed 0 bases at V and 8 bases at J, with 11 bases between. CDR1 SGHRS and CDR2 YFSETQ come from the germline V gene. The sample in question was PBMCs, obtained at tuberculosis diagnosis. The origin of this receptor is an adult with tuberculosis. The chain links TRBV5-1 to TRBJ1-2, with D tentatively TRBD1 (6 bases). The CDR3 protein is CASSLEAGQGYTF. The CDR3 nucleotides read TGCGCCAGCAGCTTGGAGGCAGGACAGGGCTACACCTTC.